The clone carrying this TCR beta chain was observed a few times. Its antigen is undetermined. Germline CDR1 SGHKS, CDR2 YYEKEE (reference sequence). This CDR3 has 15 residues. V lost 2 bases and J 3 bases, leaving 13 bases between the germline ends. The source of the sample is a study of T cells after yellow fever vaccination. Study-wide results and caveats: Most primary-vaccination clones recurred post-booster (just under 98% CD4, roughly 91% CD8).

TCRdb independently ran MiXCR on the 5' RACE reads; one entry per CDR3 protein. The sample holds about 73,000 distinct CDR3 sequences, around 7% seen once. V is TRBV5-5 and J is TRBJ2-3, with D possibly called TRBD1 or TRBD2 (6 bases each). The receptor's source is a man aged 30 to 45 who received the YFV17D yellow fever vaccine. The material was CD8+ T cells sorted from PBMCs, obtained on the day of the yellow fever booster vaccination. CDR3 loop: CASSFLVGGTDTQYF. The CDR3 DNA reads TGTGCCAGCAGCTTTTTAGTAGGGGGGACAGATACGCAGTATTTT. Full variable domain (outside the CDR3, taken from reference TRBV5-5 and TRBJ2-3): DAGVTQSPTHLIKTRGQQVTLRCSPISGHKSVSWYQQVLGQGPQFIFQYYEKEERGRGNFPDRFSARQFPNYSSELNVNALLLGDSALYLCASSFLVGGTDTQYFGPGTRLTVL.